Below, 14 T cell receptor beta chains from the same sample are listed, as sequenced in a study of PD-L1 blockade in urothelial cancer (dated 2017 in TCRdb). The time point label for this specimen denotes: pretreatment peripheral blood. Library prep was done by the immunoSEQ multiplex PCR assay. Here the immuneACCESS table is served through TCRdb, limited to in-frame sequences with V and J called. Missing clones are a known gap in these copies; in checked studies unresolved V genes cover under half, and the rest lacks a known reason. The sample table lists 45,000 to 70,000 clones, approximately 83% of them with a count of one. In total, the top ten clones hold approximately 15% of the sample. Sequenced material: PBMCs, taken around atezolizumab (anti-PD-L1) treatment. The source of these receptors is a man in his 70s with urothelial cancer.

V usage is TRBV6-6 and J usage is TRBJ2-2, with 7 bases that match TRBD1. The J segment lost 4 bases and the V segment lost 6 bases, leaving 2 bases of the junction unmatched. The germline gives CDR1 MNHNY, CDR2 SVGAGI (reference sequence). The CDR3 contains 13 residues. The CDR3, as DNA: TGTGCCAGCAGCGGACAGGTCACCGGGGAGCTGTTTTTT. It encodes CASSGQVTGELFF.

The chain has TRBV13 and TRBJ2-5; possibly TRBD2 for D (7 bases). Germline V gene sequence: CDR1 PRHDT, CDR2 FYEKMQ (reference sequence). CDR3 length: 23 amino acids. Trimming stripped 2 bases from V and 6 bases from J, with 40 bases between. The CDR3 reads CASSLSHDLGDRGAPTRGKTQYF. CDR3 coding DNA: TGTGCCAGCAGCTTATCGCACGACTTAGGGGATCGGGGGGCACCGACCCGTGGGAAGACCCAGTACTTC.

V usage is TRBV5-1 and J usage is TRBJ2-1; 8 bases are a match to TRBD1. Germline loops: CDR1 SGHRS, CDR2 YFSETQ. With 0 bases clipped from V and 7 bases from J, the junction kept 0 bases outside the gene matches. The CDR3 is made up of 13 amino acids. Here the CDR3 DNA reads TGCGCCAGCAGCTTGGGACAGGGGAATGAGCAGTTCTTC. Its protein is CASSLGQGNEQFF.

This chain connects TRBV2 to TRBJ2-1; 10 positions agree with TRBD1. Germline V gene lookup returns CDR1 SNHLY and CDR2 FYNNEI. The CDR3 length is 15 residues. After removal of 5 bases from V and 13 bases from J, the junction contained 14 bases not matched to a gene. The CDR3 region has the DNA TGTGCCAGCAGTTTTACCGGGACAGGGGCAGTAGGACAGTTCTTC. As protein: CASSFTGTGAVGQFF. Filled out from reference TRBV2 and TRBJ2-1, the complete variable domain reads EPEVTQTPSHQVTQMGQEVILRCVPISNHLYFYWYRQILGQKVEFLVSFYNNEISEKSEIFDDQFSVERPDGSNFTLKIRSTKLEDSAMYFCASSFTGTGAVGQFFGPGTRLTVL.

V and J are TRBV6-5 and TRBJ1-5; TRBD1 aligns across 7 bases. The length of the CDR3 is 14 residues. The trim removed 10 bases at V and 7 bases at J, leaving 13 bases unmatched. Germline CDR1 is MNHEY and CDR2 is SVGAGI. The CDR3 DNA is TGTGCCACCGGTCCGGACAGGAGGTACCAGCCCCAGCATTTT. Amino acid sequence: CATGPDRRYQPQHF.

V usage is TRBV5-6 and J usage is TRBJ2-7; 8 nucleotides agree with TRBD1. The V gene end was trimmed by 4 bases and the J gene end by 3 bases; junction bases not matched to a gene: 9. CDR3 length equals 15 residues. Germline V lookup: CDR1 SGHDT, CDR2 YYEEEE. Written as DNA, the CDR3 is TGTGCCAGCAGCCCAGACGGGACAGGAGACTACGAGCAGTACTTC. Its protein product is CASSPDGTGDYEQYF.

The chain uses TRBV7-6 and TRBJ2-1; TRBD2 might be the D (5 bases). Per the germline V gene, CDR1 is SGHVS and CDR2 is FNYEAQ. The germline V and J ends were trimmed by 4 bases and 5 bases, with 9 bases remaining between them. The CDR3 extends over 13 amino acids. The CDR3, as DNA: TGTGCCAGCAGCTCGGACTGGAACAATGAGCAGTTCTTC. It specifies CASSSDWNNEQFF.

The V call is TRBV30, the J call TRBJ1-1; a possible D gene is TRBD1 (6 bases). V lost 0 bases and J 3 bases, leaving 8 bases between the germline ends. CDR3 size: 13 residues. Germline loops: CDR1 GTSNPN, CDR2 SVGIG (reference sequence). For the CDR3, the DNA is TGTGCCTGGAGTGTACAGGGAGACACTGAAGCTTTCTTT. The encoded protein is CAWSVQGDTEAFF.

The V and J genes are TRBV5-1 and TRBJ2-3, with 14 bases matching TRBD2. CDR1 and CDR2 from the germline V gene are SGHRS and YFSETQ. V lost 3 bases to trimming and J lost 14 bases; unmatched junction nucleotides: 20. The CDR3 sequence is 18 residues long. CDR3 residues: CASSYKGLAGVEHRYAYF. The CDR3 DNA is TGCGCCAGCAGCTATAAGGGACTAGCGGGAGTTGAGCACAGATACGCGTATTTT.

This clone appeared a single time. The CDR3 loop reads CASSQGGASGKGGHNEQFF. CDR3 sequence (DNA): TGCGCCAGCAGCCAAGGTGGGGCTAGCGGGAAAGGAGGACACAATGAGCAGTTCTTC. This chain uses TRBV4-1 with TRBJ2-1; 9 bases match TRBD2. V shed 1 base, J shed 5 bases, and the junction held 15 bases outside the gene matches. CDR3 length: 19 amino acids. Germline lookup yields CDR1 MGHRA and CDR2 YSYEKL.

This clone appeared once. The rearrangement links TRBV9 to TRBJ2-7, with 8 bases aligning to TRBD2. In germline, CDR1 is SGDLS, CDR2 YYNGEE. With 4 bases clipped from V and 0 bases from J, the junction kept 3 bases outside the gene matches. The length of the CDR3 is 14 residues. The chain's CDR3 is CASSTSGSSYEQYF. CDR3 nucleotides: TGTGCCAGCAGCACAAGCGGGAGCTCCTACGAGCAGTACTTC.

This chain uses TRBV9 with TRBJ2-7, with 7 bases matching TRBD1. Germline CDR1 is SGDLS and CDR2 is YYNGEE. The ends lost 4 bases at V and 0 bases at J; junction bases unmatched: 7. The CDR3 is made up of 15 amino acids. The DNA for the CDR3 is TGTGCCAGCAGCATAAGACAGGGCCCCTCCTACGAGCAGTACTTC. It is translated as CASSIRQGPSYEQYF.

The V and J genes are TRBV7-8 and TRBJ1-4, with 7 bases identical to TRBD1. The CDR3 runs 17 residues. Germline CDR1 SGHVS, CDR2 FQNEAQ. The trim removed 4 bases at V and 0 bases at J, leaving 8 bases unmatched. The CDR3 nucleotides are TGTGCCAGCAGCTCCCGGACAGGACTTGCAACTAATGAAAAACTGTTTTTT. This encodes CASSSRTGLATNEKLFF.

The count of this clone is one. The V and J genes are TRBV28 and TRBJ2-5; D may be TRBD1 (5 bases). V was pared by 6 bases and J by 1 base, with 12 bases between. This CDR3 comprises 14 residues. Germline V gene lookup returns CDR1 MDHEN and CDR2 SYDVKM. The CDR3 is CASSQDSLQETQYF. DNA of the CDR3: TGTGCCAGCAGCCAAGACAGCCTCCAAGAGACCCAGTACTTC.